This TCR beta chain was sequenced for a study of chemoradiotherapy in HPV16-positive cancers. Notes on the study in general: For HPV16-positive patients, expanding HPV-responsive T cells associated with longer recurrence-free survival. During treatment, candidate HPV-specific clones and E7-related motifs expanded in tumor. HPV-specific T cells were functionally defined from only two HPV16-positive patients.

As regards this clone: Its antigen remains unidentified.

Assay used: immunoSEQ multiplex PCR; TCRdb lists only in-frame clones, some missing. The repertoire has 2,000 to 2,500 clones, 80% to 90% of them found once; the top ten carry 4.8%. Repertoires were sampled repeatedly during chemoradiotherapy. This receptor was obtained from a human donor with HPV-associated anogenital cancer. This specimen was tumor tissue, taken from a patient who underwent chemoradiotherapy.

Here the CDR3 reads CASSTTRTGVRNTGELFF. In DNA form, the CDR3 reads TGTGCCAGCAGTACCACCAGAACAGGGGTTCGGAACACCGGGGAGCTGTTTTTT. The V and J genes are TRBV7-6 and TRBJ2-2, with 7 bases lining up with TRBD1. In germline, CDR1 is SGHVS, CDR2 FNYEAQ. The CDR3 is made up of 18 amino acids. V was clipped by 6 bases and J by 1 base; unmatched bases: 14.